The clone carrying this T cell receptor (beta chain) has a single count. Its antigen is not identified. The source of the sample is a study of CD8+CD57+ T cells in acquired aplastic anemia. Study-wide findings and caveats: Patients versus controls showed no significant CD8+ Simpson's diversity difference. The number of CD8+ CDR3 sequences shared by patients and controls was about 27.

CDR3 and TCR beta VDJ profiling relied on genomic DNA as the template. TCRdb re-called the reads with MiXCR, one entry per CDR3 protein. This sample has roughly 280,000 distinct CDR3 sequences, with 45% to 65% found just once. CD8+CD57+ cell expansion, shown by flow cytometry, had occurred in the patients selected for sequencing. Severe acquired aplastic anemia was the diagnosis recorded for all patients. CDR1 SNHLY and CDR2 FYNNEI come from the germline V gene. Trimming removed 6 bases at V and 1 base at J, with 9 bases between. CDR3 length: 13 amino acids. The clonotype comes from a human donor with aplastic anemia. The chain couples TRBV2 to TRBJ1-1, with unresolved D. Material for sequencing was sorted CD4+, CD8+, or CD8+CD57+ T cells (not recorded which) from PBMCs. The CDR3 loop reads CASRFNRNTEAFF. DNA of the CDR3: TGTGCCAGCAGATTCAACAGGAACACTGAAGCTTTCTTT.